A single TCR beta chain is shown here with its context. Its antigen remains unknown. The V gene lost 6 bases and the J gene lost 2 bases, with 16 bases spanning the gap. This CDR3 has 15 amino acids. Germline V gene data show CDR1 as LGHDT and CDR2 as YNNKEL (reference sequence). Unique molecular identifiers were affixed to single, distinct cDNA molecules. Via MiXCR, TCRdb re-called the 5' RACE reads, giving one row per CDR3 protein. The table shows tens of thousands of distinct CDR3 sequences, with around 12% occurring only once. This record belongs to a study of early T cells in non-severe SARS-CoV-2 infection. About the study: Whole-blood bulk RNA, unsorted, was sequenced, and chains were unpaired. Findings and limits, study-wide: VDJdb matching, biased toward anti-spike CD8 responses, missed private and CD4 specificities.

The V and J genes are TRBV3-1 and TRBJ1-1; D call uncertain. The sequence was collected from an adult who was a healthcare worker with PCR-confirmed SARS-CoV-2 infection or an uninfected control (not recorded which). The sample in question was whole blood, obtained at baseline. The CDR3 protein is CASRGNGKPNTEAFF. For the CDR3, the DNA is TGTGCCAGCAGGGGGAACGGGAAACCTAACACTGAAGCTTTCTTT. Complete variable domain (other parts from reference TRBV3-1 and TRBJ1-1): DTAVSQTPKYLVTQMGNDKSIKCEQNLGHDTMYWYKQDSKKFLKIMFSYNNKELIINETVPNRFSPKSPDKAHLNLHINSLELGDSAVYFCASRGNGKPNTEAFFGQGTRLTVV.